This TCR beta chain emerged from a study of T-cell memory formation after mild COVID-19. MiXCR was run by TCRdb on the 5' RACE reads, yielding one entry per CDR3 protein. The sample lists roughly 190,000 distinct CDR3 sequences, roughly 10% occurring once. CDR3 size: 15 residues. CDR1 is SGHRS and CDR2 is YFSETQ in the germline V gene. The V and J ends lost 2 bases and 6 bases, in that order; junction bases with no gene match: 4. The sequence was obtained from a man aged 18 to 35 who had mild COVID-19 (a few samples of this study predate the infection). Cell type and time point are not known. Material for sequencing was PBMCs or a T cell subset sorted from them (not recorded which). V is TRBV5-1 and J is TRBJ2-2, with 10 bases identical to TRBD2. The CDR3 is CASSFQRGGPGELFF. The CDR3 coding sequence is TGCGCCAGCAGCTTTCAGCGGGGGGGCCCCGGGGAGCTGTTTTTT. The full variable domain, completed using reference TRBV5-1 and TRBJ2-2, is KAGVTQTPRYLIKTRGQQVTLSCSPISGHRSVSWYQQTPGQGLQFLFEYFSETQRNKGNFPGRFSGRQFSNSRSEMNVSTLELGDSALYLCASSFQRGGPGELFFGEGSRLTVL.